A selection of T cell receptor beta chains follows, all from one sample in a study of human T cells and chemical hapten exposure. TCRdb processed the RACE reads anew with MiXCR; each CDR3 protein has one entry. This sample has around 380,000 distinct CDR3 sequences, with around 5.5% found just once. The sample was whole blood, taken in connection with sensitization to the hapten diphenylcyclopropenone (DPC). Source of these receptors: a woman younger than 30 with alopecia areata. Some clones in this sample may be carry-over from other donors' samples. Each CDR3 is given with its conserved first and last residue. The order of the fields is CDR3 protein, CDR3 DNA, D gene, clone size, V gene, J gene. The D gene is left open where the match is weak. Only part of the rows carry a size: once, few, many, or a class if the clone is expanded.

CASFRGAGADTQYF,TGCGCCAGCTTTAGGGGAGCGGGGGCAGATACGCAGTATTTT,TRBD2,NA,TRBV5-1,TRBJ2-3
CASSTKPTAFTDTQYF,TGTGCCAGCAGCACAAAACCGACTGCATTCACAGATACGCAGTATTTT,NA,few,TRBV5-4,TRBJ2-3
CASSQGRGYTF,TGTGCCAGCAGCCAAGGGCGCGGCTACACCTTC,NA,many,TRBV3-1,TRBJ1-2
CASSVAGAVSTDTQYF,TGTGCCAGCAGCGTAGCCGGGGCAGTGAGCACAGATACGCAGTATTTT,NA,few,TRBV9,TRBJ2-3
CASSQGFQGARAFF,TGTGCCAGCAGCCAAGGTTTCCAGGGGGCGCGAGCTTTCTTT,TRBD1,NA,TRBV3-1,TRBJ1-1
CASSLVGRHGGGNIQYF,TGTGCCAGCAGCTTAGTTGGACGACACGGAGGGGGAAACATTCAGTACTTC,NA,NA,TRBV7-8,TRBJ2-4
CAIGTDRNTIYF,TGTGCCATCGGGACAGATCGAAACACCATATATTTT,TRBD1,many,TRBV10-3,TRBJ1-3
CASSRDRDAEAFF,TGTGCCAGCTCACGGGACAGGGACGCTGAAGCTTTCTTT,TRBD1,NA,TRBV18,TRBJ1-1
CASTNRMDTGELFF,TGTGCCAGCACCAACAGGATGGACACCGGGGAGCTGTTTTTT,NA,few,TRBV6-5,TRBJ2-2
CASSSPRVIQETQYF,TGTGCCAGCAGTTCGCCCCGGGTAATCCAAGAGACCCAGTACTTC,NA,few,TRBV28,TRBJ2-5
CASSEILPQYDRYTGELFF,TGTGCCAGCAGTGAAATCCTCCCCCAATACGACCGATACACCGGGGAGCTGTTTTTT,NA,NA,TRBV2,TRBJ2-2
CASSVERGGLNTGELFF,TGTGCCAGCAGCGTAGAGCGGGGGGGCTTGAACACCGGGGAGCTGTTTTTT,TRBD2,many,TRBV9,TRBJ2-2
CASSFREGGNSPLHF,TGCGCCAGCAGCTTTCGCGAAGGGGGTAATTCACCCCTCCACTTT,NA,many,TRBV5-1,TRBJ1-6
CASSPAGARLWNQPQHF,TGTGCCAGCAGCCCGGCGGGCGCCCGCCTCTGGAATCAGCCCCAGCATTTT,NA,many,TRBV5-5,TRBJ1-5
CASSLTSGTYEQYF,TGTGCCAGCAGCTTAACGTCGGGAACCTACGAGCAGTACTTC,NA,NA,TRBV7-3,TRBJ2-7
CASSLVAGLHSPLHF,TGCGCCAGCAGCTTGGTAGCTGGGCTCCATTCACCCCTCCACTTT,NA,many,TRBV5-1,TRBJ1-6
CASSVVPGAGTDTQYF,TGTGCCAGCAGCGTAGTCCCGGGGGCCGGGACAGATACGCAGTATTTT,NA,NA,TRBV9,TRBJ2-3
CSATGQMNTEAFF,TGCAGTGCCACTGGACAGATGAACACTGAAGCTTTCTTT,NA,many,TRBV20-1,TRBJ1-1
CASSLFDEQYF,TGTGCCAGCAGTTTATTCGACGAGCAGTACTTC,NA,NA,TRBV28,TRBJ2-7
CSAPPASETDTQYF,TGCAGTGCTCCCCCGGCTAGCGAAACAGATACGCAGTATTTT,NA,NA,TRBV20-1,TRBJ2-3
CASSGQGREAPLHF,TGTGCCAGCTCCGGACAGGGTAGGGAGGCACCCCTCCACTTT,TRBD1,few,TRBV18,TRBJ1-6
CASSKRGVTDTQYF,TGTGCCAGTAGCAAGCGGGGGGTCACAGATACGCAGTATTTT,TRBD2,NA,TRBV19,TRBJ2-3
CASSLLTPLAVLKWEQYF,TGTGCCAGCAGTTTACTGACCCCGTTAGCCGTCCTTAAGTGGGAGCAGTACTTC,NA,many,TRBV12-3/TRBV12-4,TRBJ2-7
CASSLGYDQPQHF,TGTGCCAGCAGCTTAGGATATGATCAGCCCCAGCATTTT,NA,many,TRBV7-2,TRBJ1-5
CASSLRLAGSTDTQYF,TGTGCCAGCAGTCTCCGACTAGCGGGGAGCACAGATACGCAGTATTTT,TRBD2,many,TRBV12-3/TRBV12-4,TRBJ2-3
CAWSVRDGNNQPQHF,TGTGCCTGGAGTGTACGGGACGGAAACAATCAGCCCCAGCATTTT,NA,few,TRBV30,TRBJ1-5
CASLSRTGPLYGYTF,TGTGCCAGCCTCAGCCGGACAGGTCCTCTCTATGGCTACACCTTC,TRBD1,few,TRBV7-9,TRBJ1-2
CASSNPGGEQFF,TGTGCCAGCAGCAACCCTGGTGGGGAGCAGTTCTTC,NA,few,TRBV7-2,TRBJ2-1
CASSPGPQRTEAFF,TGTGCCAGCTCACCCGGACCCCAAAGGACTGAAGCTTTCTTT,NA,NA,TRBV18,TRBJ1-1
CASTSTWGNEQFF,TGTGCCAGCACCTCCACTTGGGGCAATGAGCAGTTCTTC,NA,few,TRBV7-2,TRBJ2-1
CASSPTGTGLQETQYF,TGTGCCAGCAGTCCTACCGGGACCGGACTCCAAGAGACCCAGTACTTC,NA,few,TRBV28,TRBJ2-5
CASSAGRTNTEAFF,TGTGCCAGCAGTGCGGGCAGGACGAACACTGAAGCTTTCTTT,NA,many,TRBV2,TRBJ1-1
CATSTARQGGYIGNQPQHF,TGTGCCACCAGCACTGCCCGGCAGGGAGGGTATATCGGGAATCAGCCCCAGCATTTT,NA,many,TRBV15,TRBJ1-5
CASFLVGAGGLYNEQFF,TGTGCCAGCTTCCTCGTTGGTGCGGGGGGCCTTTACAATGAGCAGTTCTTC,TRBD2,few,TRBV6-1,TRBJ2-1
CSARDYDEQYF,TGCAGTGCTAGAGATTACGACGAGCAGTACTTC,NA,few,TRBV20-1,TRBJ2-7
CASSLARTTDTQYF,TGTGCCAGCAGCTTAGCCAGGACCACAGATACGCAGTATTTT,NA,many,TRBV11-2,TRBJ2-3
CASSGPTGRDTQYF,TGCGCCAGCAGCGGGCCGACAGGGAGAGATACGCAGTATTTT,TRBD1,few,TRBV5-1,TRBJ2-3
CASSLLDRRTGNTIYF,TGTGCCAGCAGCTTACTTGATCGAAGAACCGGAAACACCATATATTTT,NA,few,TRBV7-2,TRBJ1-3
CASSLWRDRGAPTIGYTF,TGTGCCAGCAGCTTATGGCGGGACAGGGGGGCCCCAACTATTGGCTACACCTTC,TRBD1,many,TRBV7-2,TRBJ1-2
CASSLLWGPMPNEQFF,TGTGCCAGCAGTTTATTATGGGGGCCAATGCCAAATGAGCAGTTCTTC,NA,few,TRBV27,TRBJ2-1